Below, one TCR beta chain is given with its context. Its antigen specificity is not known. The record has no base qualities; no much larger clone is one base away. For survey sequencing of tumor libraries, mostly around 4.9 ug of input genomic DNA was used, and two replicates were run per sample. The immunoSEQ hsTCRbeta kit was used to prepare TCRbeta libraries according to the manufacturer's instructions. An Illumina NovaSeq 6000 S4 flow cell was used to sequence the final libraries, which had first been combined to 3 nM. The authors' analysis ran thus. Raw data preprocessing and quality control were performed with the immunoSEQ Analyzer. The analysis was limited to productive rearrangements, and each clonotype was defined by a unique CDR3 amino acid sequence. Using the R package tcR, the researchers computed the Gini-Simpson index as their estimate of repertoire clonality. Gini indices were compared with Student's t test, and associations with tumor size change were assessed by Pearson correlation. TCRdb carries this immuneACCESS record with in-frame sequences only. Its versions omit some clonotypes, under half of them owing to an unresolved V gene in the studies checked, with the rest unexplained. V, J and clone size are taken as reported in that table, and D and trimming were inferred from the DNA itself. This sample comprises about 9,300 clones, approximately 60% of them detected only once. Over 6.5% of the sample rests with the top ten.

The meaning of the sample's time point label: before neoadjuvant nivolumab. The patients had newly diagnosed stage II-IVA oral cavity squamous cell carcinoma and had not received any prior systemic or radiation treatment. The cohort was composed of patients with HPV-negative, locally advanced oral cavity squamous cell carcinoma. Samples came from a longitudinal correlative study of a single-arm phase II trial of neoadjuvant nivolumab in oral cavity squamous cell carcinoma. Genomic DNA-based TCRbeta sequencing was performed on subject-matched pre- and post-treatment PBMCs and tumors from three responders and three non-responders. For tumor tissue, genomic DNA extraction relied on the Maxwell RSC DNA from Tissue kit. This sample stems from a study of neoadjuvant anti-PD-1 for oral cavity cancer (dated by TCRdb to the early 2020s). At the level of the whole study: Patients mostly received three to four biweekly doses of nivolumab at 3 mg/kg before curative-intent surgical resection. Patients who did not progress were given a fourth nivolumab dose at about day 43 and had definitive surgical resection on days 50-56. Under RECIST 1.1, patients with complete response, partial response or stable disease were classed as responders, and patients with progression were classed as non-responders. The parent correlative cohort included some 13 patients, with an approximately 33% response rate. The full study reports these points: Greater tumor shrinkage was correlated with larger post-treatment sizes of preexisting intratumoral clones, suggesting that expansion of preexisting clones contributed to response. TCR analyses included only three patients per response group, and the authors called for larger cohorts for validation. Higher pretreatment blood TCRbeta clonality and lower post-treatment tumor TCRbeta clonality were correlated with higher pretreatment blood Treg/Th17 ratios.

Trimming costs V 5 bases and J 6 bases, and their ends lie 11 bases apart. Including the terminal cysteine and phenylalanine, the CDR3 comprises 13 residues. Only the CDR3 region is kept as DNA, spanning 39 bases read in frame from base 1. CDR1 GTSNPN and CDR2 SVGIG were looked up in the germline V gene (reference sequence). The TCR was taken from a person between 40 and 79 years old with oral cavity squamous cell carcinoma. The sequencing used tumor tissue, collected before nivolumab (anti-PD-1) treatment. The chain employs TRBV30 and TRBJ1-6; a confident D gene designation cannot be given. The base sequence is TGTGCCTGGGCACTCTACGGTAATTCACCCCTCCACTTT. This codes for CAWALYGNSPLHF.